These 4 T cell receptor beta chains were sequenced from one sample in a study of immune evolution from preneoplasia to lung adenocarcinoma. This table comes from immunoSEQ multiplex PCR, and its TCRdb copy is limited to in-frame clones, with some not included. The sample comprises about 6,300 clones, around 77% of which are singletons, and about an eighth rests with the top ten. Material: FFPE minimally invasive lung adenocarcinoma tissue. The receptors were sampled from a person aged 65 to 85 with lung adenocarcinoma.

This chain links TRBV11-3 with TRBJ1-1; D gene uncertain. This CDR3 region has 11 residues. V was shortened by 7 bases and J by 8 bases, with 11 bases between the two germline ends. Germline V gene sequence: CDR1 SGHNT, CDR2 YENEEA. The CDR3 DNA is TGTGCCAGCAATGAGTGGCACGAAGCTTTCTTT. It yields the protein CASNEWHEAFF.

The chain employs TRBV6-6 and TRBJ1-5; no clear D gene. Germline CDR1 and CDR2: MNHNY and SVGAGI (reference sequence). The length of the CDR3 is 12 residues. V was shortened by 7 bases and J by 5 bases, with 9 bases between the two germline ends. CDR3 nucleotide sequence: TGTGCCAGCACCCCTGGTCATCAGCCCCAGCATTTT. Protein: CASTPGHQPQHF.

The V call is TRBV7-9, the J call TRBJ1-2; a weak D match, TRBD1 (6 bases). The germline V gene encodes CDR1 SEHNR and CDR2 FQNEAQ (reference sequence). The germline V and J ends were trimmed by 5 bases and 4 bases, with 14 bases remaining between them. CDR3 length: 14 residues. The CDR3 region is CASSRAGQPYGYTF. In DNA, the CDR3 is TGTGCCAGCAGCCGCGCCGGACAGCCCTATGGCTACACCTTC.

The V call is TRBV7-8, the J call TRBJ2-3, with D possibly being TRBD1 or TRBD2 (6 bases each). CDR3 size: 15 residues. In germline, CDR1 is SGHVS, CDR2 FQNEAQ. The ends were cut back, 0 bases at V and 2 bases at J, with 9 bases in the middle. The CDR3 is CASSLATGATDTQYF. The DNA for the CDR3 is TGTGCCAGCAGCTTAGCGACGGGGGCCACAGATACGCAGTATTTT.